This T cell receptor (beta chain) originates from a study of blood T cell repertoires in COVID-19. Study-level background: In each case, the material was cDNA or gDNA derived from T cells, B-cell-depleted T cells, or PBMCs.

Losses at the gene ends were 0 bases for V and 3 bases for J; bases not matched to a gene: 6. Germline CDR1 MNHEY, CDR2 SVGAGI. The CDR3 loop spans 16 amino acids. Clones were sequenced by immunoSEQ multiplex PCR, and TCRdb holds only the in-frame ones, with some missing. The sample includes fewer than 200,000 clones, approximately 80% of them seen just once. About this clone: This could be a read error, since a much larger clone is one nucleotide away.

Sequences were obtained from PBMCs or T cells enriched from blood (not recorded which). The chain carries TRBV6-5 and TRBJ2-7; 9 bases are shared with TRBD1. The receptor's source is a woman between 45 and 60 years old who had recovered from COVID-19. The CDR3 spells CASSYSGSGQGYEQYF. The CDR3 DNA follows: TGTGCCAGCAGTTACTCGGGGTCGGGACAGGGCTACGAGCAGTACTTC.